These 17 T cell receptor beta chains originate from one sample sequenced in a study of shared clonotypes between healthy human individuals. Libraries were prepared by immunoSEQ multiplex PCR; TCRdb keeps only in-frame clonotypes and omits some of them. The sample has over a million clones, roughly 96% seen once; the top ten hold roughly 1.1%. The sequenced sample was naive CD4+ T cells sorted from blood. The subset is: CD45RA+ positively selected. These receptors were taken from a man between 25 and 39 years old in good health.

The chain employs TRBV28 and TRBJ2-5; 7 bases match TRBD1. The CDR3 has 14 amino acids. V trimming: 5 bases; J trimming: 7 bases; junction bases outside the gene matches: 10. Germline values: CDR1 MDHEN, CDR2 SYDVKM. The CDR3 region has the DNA TGTGCCAGCAGTCCTGGACAGGCCTGGGGGACCCAGTACTTC. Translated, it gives CASSPGQAWGTQYF.

The CDR3 sequence is CATSRKSLLEGLGGELFF. CDR3 nucleotides: TGTGCCACCAGCAGAAAGAGTTTACTAGAGGGGTTAGGCGGGGAGCTGTTTTTT. This chain uses TRBV15 with TRBJ2-2; TRBD1 or TRBD2 may be the D gene (5 bases each). V lost 2 bases to trimming and J lost 7 bases, with 23 bases between them. The CDR3 extends over 18 amino acids. CDR1 and CDR2 from the germline V gene are LNHNV and YYDKDF (reference sequence).

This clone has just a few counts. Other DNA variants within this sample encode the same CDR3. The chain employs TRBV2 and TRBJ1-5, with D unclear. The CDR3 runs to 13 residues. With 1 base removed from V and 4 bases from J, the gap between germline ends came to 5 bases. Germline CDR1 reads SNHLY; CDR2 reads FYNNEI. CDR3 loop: CASSEDLNQPQHF. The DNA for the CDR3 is TGTGCCAGCAGTGAAGATCTAAATCAGCCCCAGCATTTT.

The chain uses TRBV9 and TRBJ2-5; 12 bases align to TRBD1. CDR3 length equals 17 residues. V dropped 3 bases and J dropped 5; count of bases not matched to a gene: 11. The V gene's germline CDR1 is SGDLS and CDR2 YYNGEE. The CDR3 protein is CASSGTGTGGATETQYF. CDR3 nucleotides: TGTGCCAGCAGCGGGACCGGGACAGGGGGCGCGACGGAGACCCAGTACTTC.

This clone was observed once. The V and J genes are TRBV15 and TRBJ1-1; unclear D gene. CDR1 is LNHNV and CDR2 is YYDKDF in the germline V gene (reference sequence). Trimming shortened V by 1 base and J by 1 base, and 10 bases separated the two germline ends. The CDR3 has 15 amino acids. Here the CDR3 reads CATSRAGDTNTEAFF. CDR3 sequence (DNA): TGTGCCACCAGCAGAGCGGGCGACACGAACACTGAAGCTTTCTTT.

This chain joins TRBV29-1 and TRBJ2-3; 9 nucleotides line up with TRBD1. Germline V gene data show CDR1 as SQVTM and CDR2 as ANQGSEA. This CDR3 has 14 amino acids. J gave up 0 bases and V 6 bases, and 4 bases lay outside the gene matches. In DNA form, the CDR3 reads TGCAGCGTCCAGACAGGGGGGAGCACAGATACGCAGTATTTT. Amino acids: CSVQTGGSTDTQYF.

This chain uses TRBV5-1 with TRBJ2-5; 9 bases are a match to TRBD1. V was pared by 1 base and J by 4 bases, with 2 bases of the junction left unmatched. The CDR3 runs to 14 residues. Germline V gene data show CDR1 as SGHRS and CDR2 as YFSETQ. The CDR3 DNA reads TGCGCCAGCAGCTTGAGGACAGGGGCAGAGACCCAGTACTTC. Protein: CASSLRTGAETQYF.

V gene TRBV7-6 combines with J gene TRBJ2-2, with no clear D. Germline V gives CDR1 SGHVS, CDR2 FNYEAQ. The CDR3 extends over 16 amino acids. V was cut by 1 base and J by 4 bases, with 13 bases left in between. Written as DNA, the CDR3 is TGTGCCAGCAGCTTAGAACGGCTCGACCGCACCGGGGAGCTGTTTTTT. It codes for CASSLERLDRTGELFF.

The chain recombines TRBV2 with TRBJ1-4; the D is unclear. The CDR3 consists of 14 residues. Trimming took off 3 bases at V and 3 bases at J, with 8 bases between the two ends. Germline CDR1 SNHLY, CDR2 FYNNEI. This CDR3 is CASSDRFANEKLFF. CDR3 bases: TGTGCCAGCAGTGACAGGTTCGCTAATGAAAAACTGTTTTTT.

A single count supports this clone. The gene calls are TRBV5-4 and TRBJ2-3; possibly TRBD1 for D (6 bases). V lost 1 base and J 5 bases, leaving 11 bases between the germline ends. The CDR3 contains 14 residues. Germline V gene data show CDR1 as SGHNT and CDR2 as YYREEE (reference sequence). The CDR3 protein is CASSLSGGQDTQYF. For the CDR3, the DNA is TGTGCCAGCAGCTTGAGTGGGGGCCAAGATACGCAGTATTTT.

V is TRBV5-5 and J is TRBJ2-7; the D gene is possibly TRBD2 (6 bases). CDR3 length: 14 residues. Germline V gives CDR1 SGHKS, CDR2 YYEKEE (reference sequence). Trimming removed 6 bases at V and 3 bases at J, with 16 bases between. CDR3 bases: TGTGCCAGCAATCTGCTAGCGAGAGACTACGAGCAGTACTTC. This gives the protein CASNLLARDYEQYF.

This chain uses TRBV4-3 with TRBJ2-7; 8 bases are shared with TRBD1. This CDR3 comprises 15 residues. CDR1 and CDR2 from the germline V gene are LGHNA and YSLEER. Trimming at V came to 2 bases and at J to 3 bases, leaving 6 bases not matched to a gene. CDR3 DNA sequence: TGCGCCAGCAGCCAAACAGGGGGACGCGGCTACGAGCAGTACTTC. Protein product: CASSQTGGRGYEQYF.

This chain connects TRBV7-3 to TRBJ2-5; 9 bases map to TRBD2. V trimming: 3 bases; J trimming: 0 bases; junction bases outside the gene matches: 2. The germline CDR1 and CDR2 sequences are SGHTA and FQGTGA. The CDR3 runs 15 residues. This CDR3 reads CASSLSSGNQETQYF. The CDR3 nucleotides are TGTGCCAGCAGCTTGTCTAGCGGGAACCAAGAGACCCAGTACTTC.

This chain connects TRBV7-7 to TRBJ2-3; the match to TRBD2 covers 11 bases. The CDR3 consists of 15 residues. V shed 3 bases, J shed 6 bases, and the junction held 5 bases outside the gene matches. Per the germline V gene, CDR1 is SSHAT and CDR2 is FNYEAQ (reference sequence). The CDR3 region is CASSFGLAGADTQYF. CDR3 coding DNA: TGTGCCAGCAGCTTCGGACTAGCGGGTGCGGATACGCAGTATTTT.

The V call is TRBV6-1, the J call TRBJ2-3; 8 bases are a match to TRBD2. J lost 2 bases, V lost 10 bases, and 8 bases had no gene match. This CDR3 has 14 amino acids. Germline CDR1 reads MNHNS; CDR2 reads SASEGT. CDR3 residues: CATTGGQVTDTQYF. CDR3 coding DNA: TGTGCCACCACGGGGGGGCAGGTCACAGATACGCAGTATTTT.

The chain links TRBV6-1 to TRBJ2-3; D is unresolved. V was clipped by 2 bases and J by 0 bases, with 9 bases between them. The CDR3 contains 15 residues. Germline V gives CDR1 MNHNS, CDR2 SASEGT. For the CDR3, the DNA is TGTGCCAGCAGTGAAAGCAACCCTAGCACAGATACGCAGTATTTT. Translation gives CASSESNPSTDTQYF.

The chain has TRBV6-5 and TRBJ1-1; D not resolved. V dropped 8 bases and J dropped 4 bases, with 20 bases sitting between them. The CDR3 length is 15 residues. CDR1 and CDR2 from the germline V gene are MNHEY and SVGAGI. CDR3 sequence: CASALISGVGTEAFF. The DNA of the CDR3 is TGTGCCAGCGCCTTAATCAGTGGGGTTGGCACTGAAGCTTTCTTT.